These 23 T cell receptor beta chains were all obtained from the same sample, sequenced in a study of shared clonotypes between healthy human individuals. Method: immunoSEQ multiplex PCR; TCRdb's copy keeps in-frame clones and lacks some. Of 450,000 to 500,000 clones listed, around 85% are singletons. Sequencing was carried out using PBMCs. The receptor set was obtained from a woman aged 40 to 50 in good health. Some clones in this sample may be carry-over from other donors' samples.

This chain joins TRBV6-5 and TRBJ2-1, with D possibly being TRBD2 (7 bases). This CDR3 has 15 residues. V lost 6 bases and J lost 3, with 15 bases in between. CDR1 is MNHEY and CDR2 is SVGAGI in the germline V gene. This CDR3 is CASSQGGTSYNEQFF. The CDR3 DNA reads TGTGCCAGCAGCCAGGGAGGGACAAGCTACAATGAGCAGTTCTTC.

The genes are TRBV4-2 and TRBJ1-1; D is unresolved. The CDR3 runs to 13 residues. Germline V lookup: CDR1 LGHNA, CDR2 YNFKEQ. Trimming stripped 0 bases from V and 2 bases from J, with 4 bases between. The CDR3 DNA follows: TGTGCCAGCAGCCAAGAGAGCAACACTGAAGCTTTCTTT. Amino acids: CASSQESNTEAFF.

Notes on this clone: One end of the junction is discordant with germline, which a read error may explain. The V call is TRBV28, the J call TRBJ2-7; TRBD2 matches at 10 bases. The length of the CDR3 is 13 residues. The germline gives CDR1 MDHEN, CDR2 SYDVKM. The CDR3 DNA is TGTGCCGGCAGGACTAGCGGAACCTACGAGCAGTACTTC. Amino acid sequence: CAGRTSGTYEQYF. Looking up the rest from reference TRBV28 and TRBJ2-7 gives the full variable domain: DVKVTQSSRYLVKRTGEKVFLECVQDMDHENMFWYRQDPGLGLRLIYFSYDVKMKEKGDIPEGYSVSREKKERFSLILESASTNQTSMYLCAGRTSGTYEQYFGPGTRLTVT.

The chain is built from TRBV28 and TRBJ1-2, with 10 bases identical to TRBD1. After removal of 5 bases from V and 5 bases from J, the junction contained 8 bases not matched to a gene. CDR1 is MDHEN, CDR2 SYDVKM, per germline. This CDR3 is built from 15 residues. The CDR3 region has the DNA TGTGCCAGCAGTGGGGGGACAGGGGAAGCGTATGGCTACACCTTC. This sequence encodes CASSGGTGEAYGYTF.

CDR3 sequence: CASSQPTGPHSQRFF. The CDR3 DNA follows: TGCGCCAGCAGCCAACCTACGGGGCCCCATTCGCAAAGGTTTTTT. The rearrangement joins TRBV4-1 to TRBJ1-4, with D perhaps TRBD1 (5 bases). Between the trimmed V and J ends, which lost 2 bases and 16 bases, there was a span of 23 bases. Germline V gene lookup returns CDR1 MGHRA and CDR2 YSYEKL. This CDR3 is built from 15 residues.

The gene calls are TRBV7-9 and TRBJ2-7; 9 bases line up with TRBD1. In germline, CDR1 is SEHNR, CDR2 FQNEAQ (reference sequence). This CDR3 spans 16 amino acids. The V segment lost 5 bases and the J segment 2 bases; nucleotides outside the gene matches: 10. CDR3 amino acids: CASSQSGTGRTYEQYF. The CDR3 nucleotides read TGTGCCAGCAGCCAATCCGGGACAGGGAGAACCTACGAGCAGTACTTC.

This clone has only one observation. This is likely an artifact of a read error, given a far larger clone one base away. This chain uses TRBV30 with TRBJ1-1; the D is unclear. The CDR3 sequence is 13 residues long. The germline V gene has CDR1 GTSNPN and CDR2 SVGIG (reference sequence). V lost 1 base to trimming and J lost 6 bases, with 12 bases between them. CDR3 nucleotide sequence: TGTGCCTGGAGTGAGATAGCGGAGGCTGAAGCTTTCTTT. It encodes CAWSEIAEAEAFF.

The rearrangement joins TRBV28 to TRBJ1-1, with 9 bases lining up with TRBD1. Germline trimming cut 7 bases from V and 12 bases from J; bases unmatched to any gene: 12. Germline lookup yields CDR1 MDHEN and CDR2 SYDVKM. The CDR3 spans 13 residues. DNA for the CDR3: TGTGCCAGCAAACAGGGGGCGCGGGCTCAATCTTTCTTT. Encoded protein: CASKQGARAQSFF.

J is TRBJ1-3 and V is TRBV28, with D perhaps TRBD1 (5 bases). The V end lost 3 bases, the J end lost 0 bases, and 15 bases lay between the germline ends. Germline V gives CDR1 MDHEN, CDR2 SYDVKM. There are 17 residues in the CDR3. The CDR3 sequence is CASSFPGVISSGNTIYF. CDR3 in DNA: TGTGCCAGCAGTTTTCCGGGGGTCATCAGCTCTGGAAACACCATATATTTT.

The table lists this clone with a few counts. A far bigger clonotype differs at one base, so this is likely a read error. The chain is built from TRBV2 and TRBJ1-1; tentative D call: TRBD1 (5 bases). Germline lookup yields CDR1 SNHLY and CDR2 FYNNEI. V was trimmed by 6 bases and J by 4 bases, leaving 21 bases between them. The CDR3 runs to 16 residues. The CDR3 protein is CASSEGRCSQPTEAFF. CDR3 nucleotides: TGTGCCAGCAGCGAGGGGCGGTGCAGCCAACCCACTGAAGCTTTCTTT. The full variable domain, in which reference TRBV2 and TRBJ1-1 provide the parts outside the CDR3, is EPEVTQTPSHQVTQMGQEVILRCVPISNHLYFYWYRQILGQKVEFLVSFYNNEISEKSEIFDDQFSVERPDGSNFTLKIRSTKLEDSAMYFCASSEGRCSQPTEAFFGQGTRLTVV.

Here the CDR3 DNA reads TGTGCCAGTAGGACTAGCAGTAGCACAGATACGCAGTATTTT. Its translation: CASRTSSSTDTQYF. V is TRBV2 and J is TRBJ2-3, with 8 positions matching TRBD2. Germline CDR1 is SNHLY and CDR2 is FYNNEI. The J segment lost 0 bases and the V segment lost 9 bases, leaving 5 bases of the junction unmatched. This CDR3 has 14 residues. Looking up the rest from reference TRBV2 and TRBJ2-3 gives the full variable domain: EPEVTQTPSHQVTQMGQEVILRCVPISNHLYFYWYRQILGQKVEFLVSFYNNEISEKSEIFDDQFSVERPDGSNFTLKIRSTKLEDSAMYFCASRTSSSTDTQYFGPGTRLTVL.

This chain links TRBV11-1 with TRBJ1-1; 8 nucleotides match TRBD1. This CDR3 spans 14 amino acids. CDR1 and CDR2 from the germline V gene are SGHAT and FQDESV (reference sequence). Trimming took 5 bases from V and 1 from J; bases not matched to a gene: 3. CDR3 nucleotide sequence: TGTGCCAGCAGCCGCGACAGGGGGAACACTGAAGCTTTCTTT. Amino acid sequence: CASSRDRGNTEAFF.

This sequence joins TRBV7-8 and TRBJ2-1; D is unresolved. Per the germline V gene, CDR1 is SGHVS and CDR2 is FQNEAQ. The CDR3 is 15 amino acids. Deletions cut 6 bases from V and 6 bases from J, with 18 bases between. This chain's CDR3 is CASSFLGWSGNEQFF. The CDR3 DNA follows: TGTGCCAGCAGTTTCCTCGGGTGGTCAGGCAATGAGCAGTTCTTC.

The V gene is TRBV6-1, the J gene TRBJ1-4, with D maybe TRBD1 (5 bases). V was pared by 5 bases and J by 8 bases, with 15 bases between. The germline V gene has CDR1 MNHNS and CDR2 SASEGT. The CDR3 has 14 residues. The CDR3 here is CASSLTVRTEKLFF. CDR3 in DNA: TGTGCCAGCAGTTTGACAGTCCGTACCGAAAAACTGTTTTTT.

For this clone: This sequence is one base from a far larger clone and is likely a read error. The same CDR3 arises from other DNA sequences in this sample as well. This chain uses TRBV30 with TRBJ1-1, with D perhaps TRBD1 (5 bases). The germline gives CDR1 GTSNPN, CDR2 SVGIG (reference sequence). The CDR3 runs to 12 residues. Trimming stripped 5 bases from V and 5 bases from J, with 12 bases between. In DNA form, the CDR3 reads TGTGCCTGGGGCCCAGGGAATACTGAAGCTTTCTTT. Translating it yields CAWGPGNTEAFF.

The gene calls are TRBV6-5 and TRBJ1-3; D is perhaps TRBD1 (5 bases). There are 15 residues in the CDR3. Germline CDR1 reads MNHEY; CDR2 reads SVGAGI. V was trimmed by 6 bases and J by 2 bases, leaving 14 bases between them. CDR3 in DNA: TGTGCCAGCAGACCATTACAGGACCCTGGAAACACCATATATTTT. Its protein product is CASRPLQDPGNTIYF.

In this sample, this clone turned up a few times. The chain joins TRBV10-2 to TRBJ1-2; D is possibly TRBD1 (5 bases). The CDR3 length is 15 residues. Per germline, CDR1 WSHSY and CDR2 SAAADI. V was shortened by 3 bases and J by 7 bases, with 18 bases between the two germline ends. The DNA for the CDR3 is TGCGCCAGCAGTGAAGGTCGGGGGAGGTATAGTGGCTACACCTTC. Protein sequence: CASSEGRGRYSGYTF.

V and J are TRBV27 and TRBJ2-7, with 8 bases lining up with TRBD1. This CDR3 is 15 amino acids long. Germline V lookup: CDR1 MNHEY, CDR2 SMNVEV (reference sequence). V gave up 2 bases and J gave up 2 bases; unmatched junction bases: 5. The CDR3 reads CASSLAGGTTYEQYF. The CDR3 DNA sequence: TGTGCCAGCAGTTTAGCAGGGGGCACCACCTACGAGCAGTACTTC.

This clone was detected once. A single base is all that separates this from a far larger clone, so a read error is likely. Other nucleotide sequences in the sample specify the same CDR3. The CDR3 DNA is TGTGCCAGCAGCGTAGCGACAGGCAATTCCTACGAGCAGTACTTC. This sequence encodes CASSVATGNSYEQYF. The genes are TRBV9 and TRBJ2-7, with TRBD1 as a possible D gene (6 bases). This CDR3 comprises 15 residues. With 0 bases removed from V and 1 base from J, the gap between germline ends came to 11 bases. Germline V CDR1 and CDR2: SGDLS, YYNGEE. Full variable domain (missing parts from reference TRBV9 and TRBJ2-7): DSGVTQTPKHLITATGQRVTLRCSPRSGDLSVYWYQQSLDQGLQFLIQYYNGEERAKGNILERFSAQQFPDLHSELNLSSLELGDSALYFCASSVATGNSYEQYFGPGTRLTVT.

This clone has more than one count but fewer than ten. This chain links TRBV7-7 with TRBJ1-5, with TRBD1 as a possible D gene (5 bases). The V gene's germline CDR1 is SSHAT and CDR2 FNYEAQ (reference sequence). The CDR3 has 16 residues. Trimming stripped 5 bases from V and 5 bases from J, with 19 bases between. CDR3 nucleotide sequence: TGTGCCAGCAGCGTTACACAGGTAATCGGGGATCAGCCCCAGCATTTT. Translation gives CASSVTQVIGDQPQHF. The full variable domain, with the rest looked up from reference TRBV7-7 and TRBJ1-5, is GAGVSQSPRYKVTKRGQDVTLRCDPISSHATLYWYQQALGQGPEFLTYFNYEAQPDKSGLPSDRFSAERPEGSISTLTIQRTEQRDSAMYRCASSVTQVIGDQPQHFGDGTRLSIL.

Comment on this clone: This likely traces to a read error, being one base from a far larger clone. The J gene is TRBJ2-6, the V gene TRBV6-4; possibly TRBD1 for D (5 bases). The CDR3 runs to 14 residues. Germline V CDR1 and CDR2: MRHNA, SNTAGT. The DNA of the CDR3 is TGTGCCAGCAGCGCCGACTCTGGGGCCAACGTCCCGACTTTC. This codes for CASSADSGANVPTF.

V and J are TRBV27 and TRBJ2-5; D is uncertain. With 2 bases removed from V and 0 bases from J, the gap between germline ends came to 7 bases. Germline V CDR1 and CDR2: MNHEY, SMNVEV (reference sequence). The CDR3 consists of 14 residues. CDR3 sequence: CASSLNNHQETQYF. CDR3 DNA: TGTGCCAGCAGTTTAAACAACCACCAAGAGACCCAGTACTTC.

The chain couples TRBV7-8 to TRBJ2-6, with 7 bases that match TRBD1. Germline V CDR1 and CDR2: SGHVS, FQNEAQ. The CDR3 covers 18 residues. V shed 3 bases and J 3 bases; nucleotides not matched to a gene: 11. CDR3 sequence (DNA): TGTGCCAGCAGCTTGGAGACAGGGACCTCCAATGGGGCCAACGTCCTGACTTTC. Its protein product is CASSLETGTSNGANVLTF. The whole variable domain, filled in from reference TRBV7-8 and TRBJ2-6, reads GAGVSQSPRYKVAKRGQDVALRCDPISGHVSLFWYQQALGQGPEFLTYFQNEAQLDKSGLPSDRFFAERPEGSVSTLKIQRTQQEDSAVYLCASSLETGTSNGANVLTFGAGSRLTVL.